The source of this TCR beta chain is a study of OX40 agonist ivuxolimab in advanced cancers. Study information: The diagnoses of dose-escalation patients were hepatocellular carcinoma, melanoma, renal cell or head and neck cancer. Participants could have had prior anti-PD-1, anti-PD-L1 or anti-CTLA-4 therapy, and 40% had some.

The ends were cut back, 2 bases at V and 0 bases at J, with 4 bases in the middle. This CDR3 has 13 amino acids. CDR1 and CDR2 (germline): SGHDN, FVKESK. Overall study results and limits: Low clonal expansion, among the lowest seen, marked partial responders at 0.1-3.0 mg/kg.

Sequenced by immunoSEQ multiplex PCR; TCRdb stores in-frame clones only, minus some. The sample consists of about 14,000 clones, over 75% of them appearing once. About this clone itself: Its antigen remains unknown.

Excluded were patients having autoimmune disease history or systemic immunosuppression. The sample consisted of CD4+ or CD8+ T cells sorted from blood, taken in a trial of the OX40 agonist ivuxolimab. This TCR was recovered from an adult with an advanced solid tumor such as melanoma, head and neck, liver or kidney cancer. The gene calls are TRBV14 and TRBJ2-5, with D unclear. CDR3 protein: CASSQSDQETQYF. CDR3 DNA: TGTGCCAGCAGCCAAAGCGACCAAGAGACCCAGTACTTC.